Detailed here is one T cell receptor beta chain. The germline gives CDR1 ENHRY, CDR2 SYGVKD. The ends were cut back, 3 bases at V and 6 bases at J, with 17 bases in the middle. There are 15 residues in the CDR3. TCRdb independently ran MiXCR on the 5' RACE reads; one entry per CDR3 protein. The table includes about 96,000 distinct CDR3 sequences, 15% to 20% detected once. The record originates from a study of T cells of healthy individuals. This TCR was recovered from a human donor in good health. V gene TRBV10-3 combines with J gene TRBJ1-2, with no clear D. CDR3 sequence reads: CAISDRAERMNGYTF. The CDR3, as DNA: TGTGCCATCAGTGATCGGGCAGAGAGGATGAATGGCTACACCTTC.